Below, 6 T cell receptor beta chains from the same sample are listed, as sequenced in a study of human T cells and chemical hapten exposure. TCRdb re-called the RACE reads through MiXCR, storing one row per CDR3 protein. The table has 60,000 to 70,000 distinct CDR3 sequences, roughly 11% seen once. As for time point: pre-sensitization, week 0. Treatment here: therapeutic diphenylcyclopropenone sensitization with weekly scalp DPC. The sequences come from whole blood, collected in connection with sensitization to the hapten diphenylcyclopropenone (DPC). Source of these receptors: a woman between 45 and 60 years old with alopecia areata. Some clones in this sample may be carry-over from other donors' samples.

J is TRBJ1-6 and V is TRBV30; D perhaps matches TRBD1 (5 bases). With 0 bases removed from V and 10 bases from J, the gap between germline ends came to 10 bases. CDR1 is GTSNPN and CDR2 is SVGIG in the germline V gene (reference sequence). The CDR3 sequence is 13 residues long. The CDR3 sequence is CAWSVDNGSPLHF. CDR3 DNA sequence: TGTGCCTGGAGTGTGGACAATGGGTCACCCCTCCACTTT.

This clonotype showed up many times. This chain joins TRBV28 and TRBJ2-1; D call uncertain. CDR1 MDHEN and CDR2 SYDVKM come from the germline V gene. The CDR3 is 18 amino acids. The V end lost 6 bases, the J end lost 5 bases, and 26 bases lay between the germline ends. The CDR3 loop is CASRFRFGWDSIHNEQFF. The CDR3, as DNA: TGTGCCAGCAGATTCCGCTTTGGGTGGGATTCGATTCACAATGAGCAGTTCTTC.

This clonotype was seen at least ten times. The chain employs TRBV28 and TRBJ2-7; 8 bases fit TRBD2. The junction had 4 bases not matched to a gene; V was cut back by 3 bases and J by 6 bases. CDR3 size: 13 residues. Germline values: CDR1 MDHEN, CDR2 SYDVKM. The CDR3 coding sequence is TGTGCCAGCAGTTTCGGGAGGGCGCCCGAGCAGTACTTC. This translates into CASSFGRAPEQYF.

This clonotype was seen ten or more times. This chain links TRBV18 with TRBJ1-4; D call uncertain. V lost 6 bases and J lost 0, with 14 bases in between. This CDR3 is 16 amino acids long. CDR1 KGHSH and CDR2 LQKENI come from the germline V gene. The CDR3 protein is CASSYRRAATNEKLFF. DNA for the CDR3: TGTGCCAGCTCGTATAGGAGGGCTGCAACTAATGAAAAACTGTTTTTT.

This clonotype was seen ten or more times. V usage is TRBV6-2 or TRBV6-3 and J usage is TRBJ2-1; the match to TRBD1 covers 7 bases. CDR1 is MNHEY, CDR2 SVGEGT, per germline. V dropped 2 bases and J dropped 8; count of bases not matched to a gene: 9. The CDR3 covers 15 residues. The DNA of the CDR3 is TGTGCCAGCAGTTACGAGGGGGCGAAGATCGATGAGCAGTTCTTC. It is translated as CASSYEGAKIDEQFF.

V gene TRBV12-3 or TRBV12-4 combines with J gene TRBJ1-2, with 9 bases that match TRBD1. J lost 4 bases, V lost 6 bases, and 9 bases had no gene match. The CDR3 has 15 amino acids. CDR3 protein: CASRKTGTGIYGYTF. The CDR3 coding sequence is TGTGCCAGCAGAAAAACCGGGACAGGGATCTATGGCTACACCTTC.